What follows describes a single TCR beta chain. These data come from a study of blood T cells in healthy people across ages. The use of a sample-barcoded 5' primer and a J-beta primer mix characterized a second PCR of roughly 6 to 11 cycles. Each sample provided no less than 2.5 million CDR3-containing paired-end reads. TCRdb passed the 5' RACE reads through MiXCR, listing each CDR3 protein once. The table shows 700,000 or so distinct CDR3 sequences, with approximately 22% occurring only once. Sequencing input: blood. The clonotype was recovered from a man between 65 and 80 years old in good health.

In DNA form, the CDR3 reads TGCGCCAGCAAGCTAGCGGGGACGGGGGAGACCCAGTACTTC. This encodes CASKLAGTGETQYF. The gene calls are TRBV10-2 and TRBJ2-1; 9 nucleotides agree with TRBD2. The DNA end favors TRBJ2-5, so the J call may be wrong. The CDR3 totals 14 residues. Germline CDR1 WSHSY, CDR2 SAAADI.